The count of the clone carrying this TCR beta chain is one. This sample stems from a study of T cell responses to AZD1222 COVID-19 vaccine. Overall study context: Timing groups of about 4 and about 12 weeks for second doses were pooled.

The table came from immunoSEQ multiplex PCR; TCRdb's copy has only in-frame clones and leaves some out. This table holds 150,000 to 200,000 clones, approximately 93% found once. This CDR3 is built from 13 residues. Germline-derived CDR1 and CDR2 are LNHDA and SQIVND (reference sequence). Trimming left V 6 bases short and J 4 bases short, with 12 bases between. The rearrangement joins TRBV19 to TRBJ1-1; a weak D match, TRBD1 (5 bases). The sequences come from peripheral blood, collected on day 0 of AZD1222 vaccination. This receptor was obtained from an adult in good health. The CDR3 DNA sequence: TGTGCCAGTAGCCCGACGGGGGGCACTGAAGCTTTCTTT. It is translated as CASSPTGGTEAFF.